This entry describes one T cell receptor (beta chain). In its sample, this clone was seen a few times. The antigen it recognizes is unknown. The input lacks base qualities; no much larger clone sits a single base away. This sample was included in a study of blood T cell repertoires in COVID-19 (dated by TCRdb to about 2020). Concerning the study at large: ImmuneRACE Cohort 3 recovered participants were defined by two consecutive negative NP/OP PCR tests, healthcare professional clearance, or symptom resolution. Collaborator samples came from the United States, Italy and Spain and covered acute and convalescent phases of COVID-19. The material from the prospective study consisted of cDNA or gDNA derived from T cells, B-cell-depleted T cells, or PBMCs. Subjects who had been exposed to COVID-19, were actively infected with it, or had recovered from it provided the deeply sampled blood TCRbeta repertoires that made up the dataset. The repertoires were released in a freely available public database meant as a resource for research on the immune response to SARS-CoV-2. Samples came from the ongoing ImmuneRACE study (first 160 participants) plus 1,254 subjects from 6 global collaborators. A de-identified subject ID, COVID-19 status, age in years and sex were almost always included in the sample metadata. Where HLA class I and class II types were available, the types were taken from metadata supplied by the sample provider, not from assay-based typing.

The CDR3 goes from the cysteine to the phenylalanine over 12 residues. Only the CDR3 portion is preserved as DNA: 36 bases, with reading frame beginning at the first base. The junction carries 15 bases between V and J, which are trimmed by 10 bases and 5 bases respectively. According to the germline V gene, CDR1 reads WSHSY and CDR2 reads SAAADI. TCRbeta CDR3 regions were amplified from genomic DNA by means of the immunoSEQ Assay, a bias-controlled multiplex PCR. Per the original workflow: Nucleated cell counts per sample were estimated from amplification of reference gene primers within the assay. To quantify the absolute abundance of each unique TCRbeta CDR3 rearrangement, sequence reads were collapsed and filtered. Productive Simpson clonality was computed per sample as the square root of Simpson's diversity index over productive rearrangements. What TCRdb holds here is the immuneACCESS table cut down to in-frame rearrangements. Part of the clones is not present; checked against another copy, under half of the missing clones reflect an unresolved V gene, and the others are unexplained. From that table come the V and J calls and clone size; the DNA was used to work out D and trimming. The sample data list approximately 140,000 clones, and 84% of these were observed just once. The top ten hold 3% to 4.5% of the sample.

Findings and caveats that apply to the study as a whole: The quantity of clinical and demographic metadata differed by source and by participant and was supplied without curation.

Participants in the prospective study were enrolled through a virtual design, were aged about 18 to 100 years, and lived in 20 to 30 United States geographic areas. To assign participants to cohorts, the prospective study relied on clinical history that participants themselves reported in a screening survey and a study questionnaire. In the prospective study, whole blood, serum and a nasopharyngeal or oropharyngeal swab were collected from each participant by mobile phlebotomists. Participants in the prospective study had the option to provide additional blood draws and questionnaires over a roughly two-month period. Prospective study blood samples were shipped either frozen or at room temperature before DNA extraction.

The chain links TRBV10-2 with TRBJ2-7, and possibly TRBD2, on 6 matching bases. Sequences were obtained from PBMCs or T cells enriched from blood (not recorded which). This TCR came from a man aged 50 to 59 in a cohort exposed to, infected with or recovered from COVID-19 (not recorded which). For the CDR3, the sequence is CATGEGSNEQYF. The DNA sequence is TGCGCCACGGGGGAAGGGTCCAACGAGCAGTACTTC.